The 20 T cell receptor beta chains reported below all come from one sample, sequenced in a study of T cell repertoires in cytomegalovirus infection. Using its own MiXCR run on the reads, TCRdb lists one record per CDR3 protein. This table has hundreds of thousands of distinct CDR3 sequences, about 24% appearing once. Sequencing input: CD8+ T cells from PBMCs. These receptors came from a human donor in good health (CMV status not recorded). Some clones in this sample may be carry-over from other donors' samples.

For this clonotype: A much more abundant neighbour one base away suggests this may be a read error. The J gene is TRBJ2-7, the V gene TRBV4-1, with 9 bases identical to TRBD1. This CDR3 has 15 residues. Germline V CDR1 and CDR2: MGHRA, YSYEKL. J was trimmed by 6 bases and V by 2 bases; bases with no gene match: 8. The CDR3 region is CASSQTGQGYCEQYF. The CDR3 DNA reads as TGCGCCAGCAGCCAAACGGGACAGGGCTACTGCGAGCAGTACTTC.

V is TRBV14 and J is TRBJ1-6, with unresolved D. V was pared by 1 base and J by 9 bases, with 7 bases between. Germline CDR1 is SGHDN and CDR2 is FVKESK. The CDR3 is 13 residues long. The CDR3 region is CASSQVFGSPLHF. The CDR3 DNA reads as TGTGCCAGCAGCCAAGTATTTGGTTCACCCCTCCACTTT.

This clonotype was seen only a few times. This chain joins TRBV20-1 and TRBJ2-1, with D possibly being TRBD1 (7 bases). Germline V gene lookup returns CDR1 DFQATT and CDR2 SNEGSKA (reference sequence). The CDR3 length is 17 residues. V was clipped by 0 bases and J by 7 bases, with 22 bases between them. In nucleotides, the CDR3 is TGCAGTGCTAGAGATTGGTTGGGCGGGACAGAAGGGAATGAGCAGTTCTTC. This codes for CSARDWLGGTEGNEQFF.

This rearrangement joins TRBV6-6 to TRBJ2-7; TRBD1 matches 7 bases. The ends lost 7 bases at V and 2 bases at J; junction bases unmatched: 5. The CDR3 sequence is 13 residues long. Germline assignment: CDR1 MNHNY and CDR2 SVGAGI (reference sequence). The CDR3, as DNA: TGTGCCAGCACCGGGACAGAGACCTACGAGCAGTACTTC. It encodes CASTGTETYEQYF.

This chain joins TRBV20-1 and TRBJ1-1; perhaps TRBD1 as D (6 bases). V gave up 6 bases and J gave up 1 base, with 18 bases separating them. The CDR3 has 15 residues. Germline lookup yields CDR1 DFQATT and CDR2 SNEGSKA (reference sequence). CDR3 nucleotide sequence: TGCAGTGCCACCCGGGTACGGACAGAGAACACTGAAGCTTTCTTT. Its protein product is CSATRVRTENTEAFF.

This clonotype was counted ten times or more. The chain couples TRBV7-9 to TRBJ2-1, with 7 bases lining up with TRBD1. CDR3 length: 10 residues. V lost 5 bases and J lost 13; bases outside the gene matches: 2. Germline CDR1 reads SEHNR; CDR2 reads FQNEAQ (reference sequence). The CDR3 DNA reads TGTGCCAGCAGCCGGGACAGACAGTTCTTC. Protein product: CASSRDRQFF.

This clonotype was observed a few times. This chain connects TRBV6-5 to TRBJ2-3; D is perhaps TRBD1 (5 bases). V was pared by 6 bases and J by 6 bases, with 10 bases between. The CDR3 loop spans 12 amino acids. Germline V gene lookup returns CDR1 MNHEY and CDR2 SVGAGI. This CDR3 reads CASSPDSDTQYF. The CDR3 coding sequence is TGTGCCAGCAGCCCCGACAGCGATACGCAGTATTTT.

The J gene is TRBJ2-7, the V gene TRBV6-5; maybe TRBD1 (6 bases). The CDR3 loop spans 15 amino acids. The ends were cut back, 4 bases at V and 3 bases at J, with 16 bases in the middle. Germline CDR1 is MNHEY and CDR2 is SVGAGI. The CDR3 sequence: CASSFRGGPVYEQYF. DNA of the CDR3: TGTGCCAGCAGTTTCAGAGGGGGACCTGTCTACGAGCAGTACTTC.

This clonotype was picked up a small number of times. This chain uses TRBV10-3 with TRBJ2-3; D is unresolved. The V and J ends lost 3 bases and 2 bases respectively, with 9 bases between them. The germline gives CDR1 ENHRY, CDR2 SYGVKD. The CDR3 extends over 14 amino acids. For the CDR3, the DNA is TGTGCCATCAGTGATAATCGGTACACAGATACGCAGTATTTT. Its translation is CAISDNRYTDTQYF.

As to this clonotype: A much larger clone lies a single base off, so this may be a read error. V is TRBV29-1 and J is TRBJ2-5; weak D call: TRBD1 (5 bases). This CDR3 is built from 15 residues. The V and J ends lost 7 bases and 0 bases respectively, with 18 bases between them. Germline values: CDR1 SQVTM, CDR2 ANQGSEA. CDR3 loop: CSAGRTPINQETQYF. In DNA form, the CDR3 reads TGCAGCGCCGGTCGGACACCGATTAACCAAGAGACCCAGTACTTC. Filled out from reference TRBV29-1 and TRBJ2-5, the complete variable domain reads SAVISQKPSRDICQRGTSLTIQCQVDSQVTMMFWYRQQPGQSLTLIATANQGSEATYESGFVIDKFPISRPNLTFSTLTVSNMSPEDSSIYLCSAGRTPINQETQYFGPGTRLLVL.

The table lists this clonotype with a few counts. The J gene is TRBJ1-2, the V gene TRBV5-1; D remains ambiguous. Germline-derived CDR1 and CDR2 are SGHRS and YFSETQ. This CDR3 spans 15 amino acids. Trimming removed 4 bases at V and 6 bases at J, with 19 bases between. Here the CDR3 DNA reads TGCGCCAGCAGCACGAGCGGACCGACCCGACATGGCTACACCTTC. Translated: CASSTSGPTRHGYTF.

The chain has TRBV29-1 and TRBJ2-1, with 8 nucleotides matching TRBD2. Per germline, CDR1 SQVTM and CDR2 ANQGSEA. After removal of 7 bases from V and 1 base from J, the junction contained 9 bases not matched to a gene. The CDR3 has 15 residues. CDR3 coding DNA: TGCAGCGCCGAGCGGGAGACCCAGTCCTACAATGAGCAGTTCTTC. Its translation: CSAERETQSYNEQFF.

There are many counts of this clonotype. The V gene is TRBV2, the J gene TRBJ2-1; possibly TRBD1 for D (5 bases). This CDR3 has 12 amino acids. The V gene's germline CDR1 is SNHLY and CDR2 FYNNEI. V was cut by 3 bases and J by 7 bases, with 7 bases left in between. The CDR3: CASSDRVNEQFF. The CDR3 DNA reads TGTGCCAGCAGTGACAGGGTGAATGAGCAGTTCTTC.

This clonotype was seen more than once but under ten times. The chain links TRBV29-1 to TRBJ2-2; D gene unclear. There are 15 residues in the CDR3. Per germline, CDR1 SQVTM and CDR2 ANQGSEA. V lost 0 bases and J lost 1, with 9 bases in between. The CDR3 spells CSVEEKYKNTGELFF. In DNA form, the CDR3 reads TGCAGCGTTGAAGAGAAATACAAGAACACCGGGGAGCTGTTTTTT.

The chain has TRBV4-1 and TRBJ2-3; D is unresolved. CDR3 length equals 16 residues. Trimming stripped 0 bases from V and 1 base from J, with 11 bases between. Germline loops: CDR1 MGHRA, CDR2 YSYEKL. CDR3 sequence (DNA): TGCGCCAGCAGCCAAGATCGCCTTACTGGCACAGATACGCAGTATTTT. Amino acids: CASSQDRLTGTDTQYF.

This chain joins TRBV20-1 and TRBJ2-7, with 8 bases matching TRBD2. The length of the CDR3 is 13 residues. Germline lookup yields CDR1 DFQATT and CDR2 SNEGSKA (reference sequence). J was trimmed by 0 bases and V by 6 bases; bases with no gene match: 4. The CDR3 coding sequence is TGCAGTGCAAAACTAGCGGCCTCCTACGAGCAGTACGTC. It yields the protein CSAKLAASYEQYV.

Regarding this clonotype: A much bigger clone sits one base away, suggesting this may be a read error. V usage is TRBV7-6 and J usage is TRBJ2-1; a possible D gene is TRBD2 (5 bases). V lost 1 base, J lost 5 bases, and 9 bases lay in between. The CDR3 is 14 amino acids. CDR1 is SGHVS and CDR2 is FNYEAQ in the germline V gene. CDR3 loop: CASSLVGEDNEQFF. The CDR3 nucleotides are TGTGCCAGCAGCTTAGTCGGGGAAGACAATGAGCAGTTCTTC.

There are many counts of this clonotype. The DNA for the CDR3 is TGTGCTAGTGGTTTTGGGACAGGGGGGCGCCGAGTACTATTTGATGAGCAGTTCTTC. Translated: CASGFGTGGRRVLFDEQFF. The chain links TRBV12-5 to TRBJ2-1; 11 bases are shared with TRBD1. There are 19 residues in the CDR3. With 3 bases clipped from V and 8 bases from J, the junction kept 18 bases outside the gene matches. The V gene's germline CDR1 is LGHNT and CDR2 FRNRAP.

This clonotype was seen ten or more times. The chain links TRBV7-2 to TRBJ2-7, with TRBD2 matching over 7 bases. With 5 bases clipped from V and 5 bases from J, the junction kept 12 bases outside the gene matches. Germline V lookup: CDR1 SGHTA, CDR2 FQGNSA. The CDR3 contains 15 residues. CDR3 residues: CASSPYLGGLNEQYF. CDR3 DNA: TGTGCCAGCAGCCCCTATTTGGGAGGGCTCAACGAGCAGTACTTC.

The rearrangement joins TRBV7-6 to TRBJ2-1; 7 bases map to TRBD1. There are 13 residues in the CDR3. CDR1 is SGHVS, CDR2 FNYEAQ, per germline. This CDR3 reads CAVAGTEYNEQFF. DNA for the CDR3: TGTGCTGTTGCCGGGACAGAATACAATGAGCAGTTCTTC.